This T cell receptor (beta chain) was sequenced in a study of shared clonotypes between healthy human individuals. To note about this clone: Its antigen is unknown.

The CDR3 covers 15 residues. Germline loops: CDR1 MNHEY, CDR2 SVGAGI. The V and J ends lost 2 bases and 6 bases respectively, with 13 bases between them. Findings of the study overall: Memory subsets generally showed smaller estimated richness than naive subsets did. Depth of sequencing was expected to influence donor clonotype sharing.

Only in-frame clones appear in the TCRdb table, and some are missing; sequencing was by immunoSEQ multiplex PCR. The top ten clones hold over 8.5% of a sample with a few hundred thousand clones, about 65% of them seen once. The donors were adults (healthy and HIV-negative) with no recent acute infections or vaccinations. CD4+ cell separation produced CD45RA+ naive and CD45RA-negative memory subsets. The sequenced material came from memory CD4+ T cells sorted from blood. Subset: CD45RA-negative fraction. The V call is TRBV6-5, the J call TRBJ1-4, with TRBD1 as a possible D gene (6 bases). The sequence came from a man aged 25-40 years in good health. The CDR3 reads CASSYNTGMDEKLFF. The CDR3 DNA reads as TGTGCCAGCAGTTACAACACAGGGATGGATGAAAAACTGTTTTTT.